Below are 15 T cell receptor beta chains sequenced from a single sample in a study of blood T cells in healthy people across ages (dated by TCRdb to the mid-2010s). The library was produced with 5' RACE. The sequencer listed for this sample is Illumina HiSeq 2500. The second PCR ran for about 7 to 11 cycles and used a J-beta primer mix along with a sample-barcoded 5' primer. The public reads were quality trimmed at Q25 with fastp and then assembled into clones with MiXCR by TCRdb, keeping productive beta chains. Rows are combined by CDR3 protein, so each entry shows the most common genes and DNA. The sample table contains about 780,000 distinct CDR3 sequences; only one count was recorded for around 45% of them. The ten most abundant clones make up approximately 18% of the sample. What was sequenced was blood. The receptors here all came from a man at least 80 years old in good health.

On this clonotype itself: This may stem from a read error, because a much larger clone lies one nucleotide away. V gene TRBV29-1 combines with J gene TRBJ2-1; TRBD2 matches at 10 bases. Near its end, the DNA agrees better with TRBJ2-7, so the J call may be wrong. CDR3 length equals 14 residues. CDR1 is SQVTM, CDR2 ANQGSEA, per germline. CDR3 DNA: TGCAGCGTTGTTAGCGGGAGGCGATACAATGAGCAGTACTTC. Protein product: CSVVSGRRYNEQYF.

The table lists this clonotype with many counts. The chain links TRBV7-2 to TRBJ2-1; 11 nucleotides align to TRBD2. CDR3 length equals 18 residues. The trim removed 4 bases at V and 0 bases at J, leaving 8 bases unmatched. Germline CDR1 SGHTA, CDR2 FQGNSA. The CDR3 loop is CASSWGTSGLGSYNEQFF. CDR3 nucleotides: TGTGCCAGCAGCTGGGGGACTAGCGGATTAGGCTCCTACAATGAGCAGTTCTTC. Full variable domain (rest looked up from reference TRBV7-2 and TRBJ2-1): GAGVSQSPSNKVTEKGKDVELRCDPISGHTALYWYRQSLGQGLEFLIYFQGNSAPDKSGLPSDRFSAERTGGSVSTLTIQRTQQEDSAVYLCASSWGTSGLGSYNEQFFGPGTRLTVL.

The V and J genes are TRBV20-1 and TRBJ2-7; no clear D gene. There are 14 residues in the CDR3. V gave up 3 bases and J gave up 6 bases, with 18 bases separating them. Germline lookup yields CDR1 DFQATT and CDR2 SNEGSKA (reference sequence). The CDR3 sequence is CSAREDGSGTEQYF. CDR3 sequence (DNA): TGCAGTGCTAGGGAAGATGGCTCGGGCACCGAGCAGTACTTC.

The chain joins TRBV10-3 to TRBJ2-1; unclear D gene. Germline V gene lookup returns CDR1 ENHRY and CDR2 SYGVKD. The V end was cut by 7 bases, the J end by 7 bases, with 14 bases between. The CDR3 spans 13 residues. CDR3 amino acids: CAITQIAGNEQFF. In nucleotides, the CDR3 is TGTGCCATCACCCAAATCGCAGGTAATGAGCAGTTCTTC.

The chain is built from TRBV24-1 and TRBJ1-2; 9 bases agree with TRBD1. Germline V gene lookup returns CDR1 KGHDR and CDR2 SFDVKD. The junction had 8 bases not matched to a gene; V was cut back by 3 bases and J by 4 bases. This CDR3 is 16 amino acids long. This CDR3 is CATSDPRDRDGYGYTF. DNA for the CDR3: TGTGCCACCAGTGATCCCAGGGACAGGGACGGCTATGGCTACACCTTC.

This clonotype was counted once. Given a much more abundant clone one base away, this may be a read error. For the CDR3, the DNA is TGTGCCAGCAGACTTACAAGGAACTATAGCTACACCTTC. Amino acid sequence: CASRLTRNYSYTF. This chain joins TRBV5-5 and TRBJ1-2; no definite D call. The CDR3 totals 13 residues. Germline CDR1 and CDR2: SGHKS and YYEKEE (reference sequence).

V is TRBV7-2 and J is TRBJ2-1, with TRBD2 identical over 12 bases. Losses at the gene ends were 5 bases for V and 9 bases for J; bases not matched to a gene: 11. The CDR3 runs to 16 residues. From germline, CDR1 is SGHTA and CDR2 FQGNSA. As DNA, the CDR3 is TGTACCAGCAGCGAGCTAGCGGGAGGGCCGAACGGTGAGCAGTTCTTC. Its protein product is CTSSELAGGPNGEQFF.

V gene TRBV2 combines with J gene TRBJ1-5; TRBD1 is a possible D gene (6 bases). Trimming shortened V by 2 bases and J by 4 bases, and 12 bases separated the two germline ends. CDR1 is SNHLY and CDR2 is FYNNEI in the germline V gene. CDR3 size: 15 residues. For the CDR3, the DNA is TGTGCCAGCAGTGAATCGCTAGGGGGTAATCAGCCCCAGCATTTT. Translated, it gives CASSESLGGNQPQHF. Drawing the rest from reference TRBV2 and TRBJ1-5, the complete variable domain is EPEVTQTPSHQVTQMGQEVILRCVPISNHLYFYWYRQILGQKVEFLVSFYNNEISEKSEIFDDQFSVERPDGSNFTLKIRSTKLEDSAMYFCASSESLGGNQPQHFGDGTRLSIL.

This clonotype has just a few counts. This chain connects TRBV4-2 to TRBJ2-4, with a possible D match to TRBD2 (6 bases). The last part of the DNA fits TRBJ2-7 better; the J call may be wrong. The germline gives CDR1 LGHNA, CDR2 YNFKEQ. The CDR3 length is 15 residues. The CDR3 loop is CASSQAAAGEYEQYF. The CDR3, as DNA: TGTGCCAGCAGCCAAGCGGCAGCGGGTGAATACGAGCAGTACTTC.

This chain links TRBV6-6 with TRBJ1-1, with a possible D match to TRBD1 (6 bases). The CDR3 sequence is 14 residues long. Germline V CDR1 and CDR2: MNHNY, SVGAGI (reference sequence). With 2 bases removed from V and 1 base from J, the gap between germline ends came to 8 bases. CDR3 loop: CASSYEGQNTEAFF. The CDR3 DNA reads TGTGCCAGCAGTTACGAGGGACAGAACACTGAAGCTTTCTTT.

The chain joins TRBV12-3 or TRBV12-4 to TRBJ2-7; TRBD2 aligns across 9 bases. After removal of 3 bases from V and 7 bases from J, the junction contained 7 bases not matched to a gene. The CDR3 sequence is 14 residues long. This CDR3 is CASSFGRGRAEQYF. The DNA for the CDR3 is TGTGCCAGCAGTTTTGGACGCGGGAGGGCGGAGCAGTACTTC.

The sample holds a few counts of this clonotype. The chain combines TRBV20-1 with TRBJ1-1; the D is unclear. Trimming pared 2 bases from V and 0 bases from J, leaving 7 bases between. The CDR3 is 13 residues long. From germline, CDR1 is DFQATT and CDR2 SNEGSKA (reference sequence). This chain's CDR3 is CSARLGLNTEAFF. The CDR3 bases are TGCAGTGCTAGATTAGGCCTGAACACTGAAGCTTTCTTT.

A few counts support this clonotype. The CDR3 sequence: CAISKTGGPLSYEQYF. DNA of the CDR3: TGTGCCATCAGTAAAACAGGGGGTCCCCTCTCCTACGAGCAGTACTTC. This chain uses TRBV10-3 with TRBJ2-7; 8 bases are a match to TRBD1. J gave up 0 bases and V 5 bases, and 9 bases lay outside the gene matches. Per the germline V gene, CDR1 is ENHRY and CDR2 is SYGVKD. The CDR3 has 16 amino acids.

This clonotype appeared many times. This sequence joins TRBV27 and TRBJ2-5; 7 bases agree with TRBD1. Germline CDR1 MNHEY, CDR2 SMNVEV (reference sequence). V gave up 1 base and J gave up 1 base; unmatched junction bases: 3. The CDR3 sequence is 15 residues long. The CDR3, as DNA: TGTGCCAGCAGTTTATATGGGACAGCCCAAGAGACCCAGTACTTC. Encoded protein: CASSLYGTAQETQYF.

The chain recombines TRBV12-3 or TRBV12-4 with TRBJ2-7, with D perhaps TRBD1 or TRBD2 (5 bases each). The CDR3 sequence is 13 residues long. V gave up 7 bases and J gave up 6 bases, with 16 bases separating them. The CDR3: CASTQGHSGEQYF. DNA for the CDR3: TGTGCCAGCACCCAAGGACACAGCGGCGAGCAGTACTTC.